These 19 T cell receptor beta chains were sequenced from one sample in a study of blood T cell repertoires in COVID-19 (TCRdb year 2020). The protocol used for the library was the immunoSEQ multiplex PCR assay. TCRdb stores this immuneACCESS table with in-frame sequences only. Part of the clones is absent; in the studies checked, under half of the shortfall reflects unresolved V genes, and no reason is known for the rest. The sample data list under 250,000 clones, and under 90% of these were observed just once. Jointly, the top ten make up roughly 10% of the sample. The specimen sequenced was peripheral blood. The receptors shown here come from a man in his fifties or sixties with COVID-19, enrolled during active disease.

This sequence joins TRBV6-5 and TRBJ2-7, with TRBD1 identical over 7 bases. This CDR3 has 13 amino acids. Per germline, CDR1 MNHEY and CDR2 SVGAGI. V shed 6 bases and J 3 bases; nucleotides not matched to a gene: 5. Here the CDR3 DNA reads TGTGCCAGCAGGAGACAGGGTTTCTACGAGCAGTACTTC. Protein product: CASRRQGFYEQYF.

This clone has just a few counts. V and J are TRBV18 and TRBJ1-4, with D perhaps matching TRBD1 (5 bases). The CDR3 loop spans 13 amino acids. Germline loops: CDR1 KGHSH, CDR2 LQKENI. V was clipped by 2 bases and J by 8 bases, with 9 bases between them. CDR3 in DNA: TGTGCCAGCTCACCAGGGGCGGACGAAAAACTGTTTTTT. Translated: CASSPGADEKLFF.

This clone was seen once. The chain carries TRBV5-1 and TRBJ2-7, with 9 nucleotides matching TRBD2. The germline V gene encodes CDR1 SGHRS and CDR2 YFSETQ. Unmatched junction bases numbered 9, after V lost 4 bases and J lost 7 bases. There are 14 residues in the CDR3. The CDR3 region is CASSPGTSSWEQYF. The CDR3, as DNA: TGCGCCAGCAGCCCGGGGACTAGCAGTTGGGAGCAGTACTTC.

The chain employs TRBV11-2 and TRBJ2-3; D is possibly TRBD2 (6 bases). Trimming pared 5 bases from V and 0 bases from J, leaving 24 bases between. Germline-derived CDR1 and CDR2 are SGHAT and FQNNGV. This CDR3 region has 19 residues. The CDR3 coding sequence is TGTGCCAGCAGCCCGTTGCGGGGTGGGCTAGCGTCTAGCACAGATACGCAGTATTTT. It encodes CASSPLRGGLASSTDTQYF.

In its sample, this clone was seen once. This sequence joins TRBV6-2 or TRBV6-3 and TRBJ2-1, with 8 bases aligning to TRBD2. The V gene's germline CDR1 is MNHEY and CDR2 SVGEGT. V shed 6 bases and J 1 base; nucleotides not matched to a gene: 5. The CDR3 spans 15 residues. The CDR3 coding sequence is TGTGCCAGCAGCAATAGCGGGGAGTCCTACAATGAGCAGTTCTTC. Amino acids: CASSNSGESYNEQFF.

The genes are TRBV5-4 and TRBJ2-3; possibly TRBD2 for D (6 bases). V lost 4 bases to trimming and J lost 0 bases, with 15 bases between them. The germline gives CDR1 SGHNT, CDR2 YYREEE (reference sequence). The CDR3 is made up of 16 amino acids. The CDR3 sequence: CASSRNVGGSTDTQYF. The CDR3 coding sequence is TGTGCCAGCAGCCGTAACGTGGGGGGTAGCACAGATACGCAGTATTTT.

This clone appeared once. The V gene is TRBV11-2, the J gene TRBJ2-1; a weak D match, TRBD1 (6 bases). Trimming took off 4 bases at V and 6 bases at J, with 10 bases between the two ends. CDR1 is SGHAT and CDR2 is FQNNGV in the germline V gene. The CDR3 consists of 13 residues. CDR3 coding DNA: TGTGCCAGCAGCTCCCTACAGGGCAATGAGCAGTTCTTC. Its protein product is CASSSLQGNEQFF.

The V call is TRBV6-5, the J call TRBJ1-6, with D tentatively TRBD1 (6 bases). Trimming stripped 6 bases from V and 10 bases from J, with 10 bases between. The germline V gene has CDR1 MNHEY and CDR2 SVGAGI. The CDR3 covers 12 residues. In DNA form, the CDR3 reads TGTGCCAGCAGACAGGGTGGGTCACCCCTCCACTTT. It codes for CASRQGGSPLHF.

This chain joins TRBV7-6 and TRBJ2-7; D perhaps matches TRBD2 (7 bases). Germline loops: CDR1 SGHVS, CDR2 FNYEAQ. The length of the CDR3 is 14 residues. V shed 5 bases and J shed 6 bases, with 17 bases lying between them. CDR3 coding DNA: TGTGCCAGCAGCCAAGGGGGAGGGAGGGGCGAGCAGTACTTC. It is translated as CASSQGGGRGEQYF.

J is TRBJ1-5 and V is TRBV5-1; TRBD1 agrees at 12 bases. Germline CDR1 reads SGHRS; CDR2 reads YFSETQ. CDR3 length: 16 residues. With 7 bases clipped from V and 6 bases from J, the junction kept 11 bases outside the gene matches. The CDR3: CASPTPGQGARQPQHF. CDR3 sequence (DNA): TGCGCCAGCCCGACTCCGGGACAGGGGGCGCGTCAGCCCCAGCATTTT.

The chain couples TRBV28 to TRBJ2-7; no clear D. The CDR3 runs to 15 residues. V dropped 3 bases and J dropped 4 bases, with 16 bases sitting between them. CDR1 is MDHEN, CDR2 SYDVKM, per germline. CDR3 residues: CASSFSGRRVYEQYF. CDR3 DNA sequence: TGTGCCAGCAGTTTTTCAGGCCGCCGAGTATACGAGCAGTACTTC.

The genes are TRBV7-2 and TRBJ1-1; TRBD1 aligns across 8 bases. The ends lost 3 bases at V and 2 bases at J; junction bases unmatched: 2. The CDR3 is 14 residues long. CDR1 and CDR2 from the germline V gene are SGHTA and FQGNSA. In DNA, the CDR3 is TGTGCCAGCAGCTTCACAGGGGGTAACACTGAAGCTTTCTTT. Its protein product is CASSFTGGNTEAFF.

The rearrangement uses TRBV5-1 and TRBJ2-2; TRBD1 matches at 8 bases. This CDR3 region has 17 residues. The V gene end was trimmed by 0 bases and the J gene end by 4 bases; junction bases not matched to a gene: 8. Germline values: CDR1 SGHRS, CDR2 YFSETQ. In nucleotides, the CDR3 is TGCGCCAGCAGCTTGGCCCTAATTGGACAGGGCACCGGGGAGCTGTTTTTT. This codes for CASSLALIGQGTGELFF.

The count of this clone is one. The chain recombines TRBV9 with TRBJ2-3, with TRBD2 as a possible D gene (6 bases). Germline CDR1 reads SGDLS; CDR2 reads YYNGEE. V gave up 0 bases and J gave up 4 bases, with 18 bases separating them. The CDR3 is made up of 17 amino acids. This CDR3 reads CASSVGFGGGAADTQYF. DNA of the CDR3: TGTGCCAGCAGCGTAGGTTTTGGGGGAGGAGCAGCAGATACGCAGTATTTT.

V gene TRBV5-4 combines with J gene TRBJ1-2, with D unresolved. The CDR3 runs 13 residues. CDR1 is SGHNT and CDR2 is YYREEE in the germline V gene (reference sequence). Trimming removed 4 bases from V and 2 bases from J, with 9 bases in between. CDR3 in DNA: TGTGCCAGCAGCCCTACAGAAAACTATGGCTACACCTTC. Encoded protein: CASSPTENYGYTF.

The V gene is TRBV14, the J gene TRBJ2-2; 7 bases line up with TRBD1. The trim removed 4 bases at V and 4 bases at J, leaving 9 bases unmatched. This CDR3 contains 16 residues. Germline assignment: CDR1 SGHDN and CDR2 FVKESK. Here the CDR3 reads CASSLRRGPVTGELFF. CDR3 nucleotide sequence: TGTGCCAGCAGCCTCAGAAGGGGGCCGGTCACCGGGGAGCTGTTTTTT.

This sequence joins TRBV5-6 and TRBJ2-3; TRBD2 agrees at 10 bases. CDR1 is SGHDT, CDR2 YYEEEE, per germline. The junction had 0 bases not matched to a gene; V was cut back by 4 bases and J by 1 base. CDR3 length: 14 amino acids. The CDR3 loop reads CASSLAGGTDTQYF. For the CDR3, the DNA is TGTGCCAGCAGCCTAGCGGGGGGCACAGATACGCAGTATTTT.

Relative to its sample, this clone is medium-sized (0.01 to 0.1%). This chain links TRBV19 with TRBJ2-7; 9 bases are shared with TRBD1. The CDR3 spans 15 residues. Unmatched junction bases numbered 11, after V lost 7 bases and J lost 4 bases. Germline lookup yields CDR1 LNHDA and CDR2 SQIVND (reference sequence). The CDR3 loop reads CASKITGTGLYEQYF. Written as DNA, the CDR3 is TGTGCCAGTAAAATCACCGGGACAGGGCTATACGAGCAGTACTTC.

This clone appeared once. This chain connects TRBV7-7 to TRBJ2-5; 10 bases map to TRBD2. With V trimmed by 3 bases and J by 2 bases, 3 bases remained unmatched. In germline, CDR1 is SSHAT, CDR2 FNYEAQ (reference sequence). The CDR3 spans 15 residues. The CDR3 DNA is TGTGCCAGCAGCTTTTTAGCGGGGGGACAAGAGACCCAGTACTTC. Amino acid sequence: CASSFLAGGQETQYF.